This T cell receptor (beta chain) appears in the sequencing data of a study of shared clonotypes between healthy human individuals. Notes on the study in general: Larger estimated richness was generally recorded for naive subsets relative to memory subsets.

Regarding this clone: Its matching antigen is unknown.

The authors ran the assay at deep level. Template for every sorted-subset replicate PCR totaled 150 to 250 ng DNA, approximately 30,000 T cell genomes. In the source study's methods: There were no quality scores in the junction-only immunoSEQ sequences, so filtering differed. TCRdb keeps only in-frame clones here, not all; method: immunoSEQ multiplex PCR. V, J and clone size reflect that table, while D and trimming were determined from the DNA. The sample has 600,000 to 800,000 clones; approximately 72% are singletons. The germline V gene has CDR1 SGHTS and CDR2 YDEGEE. CDR3 length: 15 amino acids. Between the trimmed V and J ends, which lost 4 bases and 1 base, there was a span of 9 bases.

Sequencing was done on a sample of memory CD4+ T cells sorted from blood. The subset here: CD45RA-negative fraction. The V call is TRBV5-8, the J call TRBJ2-6, with D possibly being TRBD1 or TRBD2 (6 bases each). This receptor was identified in a woman aged 25 to 39 in good health. CDR3 nucleotides: TGTGCCAGCAGCAGGGGGGATTCTGGGGCCAACGTCCTGACTTTC. Encoded protein: CASSRGDSGANVLTF.